This T cell receptor (beta chain) was captured in a study of blood T cells in healthy people across ages. CDR1 and CDR2 from the germline V gene are SGHAT and FQNNGV. This CDR3 is 15 amino acids long. V was pared by 4 bases and J by 1 base, with 5 bases of the junction left unmatched. Then a second PCR, running roughly 7 to 11 cycles, was carried out with a sample-barcoded 5' primer and a J-beta primer mix. All cDNA molecules were each tagged by a template-switch adaptor with 12 random nucleotides. Each CDR3 protein gets one entry after TCRdb re-called the 5' RACE reads with MiXCR. The profile shows approximately 1.5 million distinct CDR3 sequences, less than 45% of them singletons.

This chain uses TRBV11-2 with TRBJ2-7; 9 bases align to TRBD2. Source material: blood. The sequence was collected from a woman aged 18-29 years in good health. This CDR3 reads CASSSHSGGSYEQYF. CDR3 bases: TGTGCCAGCAGCTCCCATAGCGGGGGTTCCTACGAGCAGTACTTC.